The clone carrying this T cell receptor beta chain came up a few times. Using immunoSEQ multiplex PCR, the repertoire was profiled, and TCRdb retains in-frame clones only, with some absent. Among 65,000 to 90,000 clones listed, approximately 84% were seen once. The sample belongs to a study of OX40 agonist ivuxolimab in advanced cancers. Study-level information: A diagnosis of hepatocellular carcinoma, melanoma, renal cell or head and neck cancer was present in dose-escalation patients. Prior anti-PD-1, anti-PD-L1 or anti-CTLA-4 therapy did not bar entry, and approximately 40% had some. Of the patients, three showed partial responses, one with hepatocellular carcinoma and two with cutaneous melanoma.

The CDR3 sequence is 17 residues long. The V end was cut by 6 bases, the J end by 1 base, with 16 bases between. Looked up from germline, CDR1 is KGHSH and CDR2 is LQKENI. The chain couples TRBV18 to TRBJ2-6, with D tentatively TRBD1 or TRBD2 (5 bases each). The sequence was obtained from an adult with an advanced solid tumor such as melanoma, head and neck, liver or kidney cancer. The sequencing here drew on CD4+ or CD8+ T cells sorted from blood, taken in a trial of the OX40 agonist ivuxolimab. The CDR3 is CASSRGAATSGANVLTF. CDR3 nucleotide sequence: TGTGCCAGCTCTAGAGGGGCGGCGACTTCTGGGGCCAACGTCCTGACTTTC. The full variable domain, its missing parts supplied by reference TRBV18 and TRBJ2-6, is NAGVMQNPRHLVRRRGQEARLRCSPMKGHSHVYWYRQLPEEGLKFMVYLQKENIIDESGMPKERFSAEFPKEGPSILRIQQVVRGDSAAYFCASSRGAATSGANVLTFGAGSRLTVL.